A selection of T cell receptor beta chains follows, all from one sample in a study of cytomegalovirus exposure and HLA in healthy donors. Sequenced by immunoSEQ multiplex PCR; TCRdb stores in-frame clones only, minus some. The table has approximately 170,000 clones, approximately 73% seen once. The sample was PBMCs. The receptors here all came from a woman under 30 in good health and CMV-seropositive. Both conserved end residues are part of each CDR3. Fields, in order: clone size, D gene, V gene, J gene, CDR3 protein, CDR3 DNA. The D gene is left open where the match is weak. The size entry is marked missing in some rows and otherwise reads once, few, many or a size class.

.	TRBD1	TRBV30	TRBJ2-7	CAWSDRAYEQYF	TGTGCCTGGAGCGACAGGGCCTACGAGCAGTACTTC
.	.	TRBV11-2	TRBJ1-6	CASSRGPRDSPLHF	TGTGCCAGCAGCCGCGGGCCCCGGGATTCACCCCTCCACTTT
.	TRBD2	TRBV28	TRBJ2-3	CASSSSGGTDTQYF	TGTGCCAGCAGTTCTAGCGGGGGCACAGATACGCAGTATTTT
.	TRBD1	TRBV7-9	TRBJ1-6	CASSLERQGYYNSPLHF	TGTGCCAGCAGCTTAGAACGACAGGGCTACTATAATTCACCCCTCCACTTT
few	.	TRBV27	TRBJ1-2	CASSLSNGDPAYGYTF	TGTGCCAGCAGTTTATCTAACGGGGATCCAGCCTATGGCTACACCTTC
.	.	TRBV7-2	TRBJ1-1	CASSPDRLNTEAFF	TGTGCCAGCAGTCCTGACAGGTTGAACACTGAAGCTTTCTTT
few	TRBD2	TRBV11-3	TRBJ2-1	CASSLGLAGYNEQFF	TGTGCCAGCAGCTTGGGACTAGCGGGGTACAATGAGCAGTTCTTC
.	TRBD1	TRBV28	TRBJ1-6	CASRGGRGGDSPLHF	TGTGCCAGCCGTGGGGGGAGAGGGGGCGACTCACCCCTCCACTTT
few	TRBD2	TRBV19	TRBJ2-2	CASSLSGTYNTGELFF	TGTGCCAGTAGTCTGAGCGGGACTTATAACACCGGGGAGCTGTTTTTT
.	TRBD2	TRBV9	TRBJ2-3	CASSGQESGLAGRDTQYF	TGTGCCAGCAGCGGTCAAGAATCGGGACTAGCGGGGAGAGATACGCAGTATTTT
.	.	TRBV9	TRBJ1-1	CASSTGSMNTEAFF	TGTGCCAGCAGCACGGGAAGTATGAACACTGAAGCTTTCTTT
.	.	TRBV7-6	TRBJ1-6	CASSTYRDSPLHF	TGTGCCAGCAGCACCTACAGGGATTCACCCCTCCACTTT
.	TRBD1	TRBV15	TRBJ1-4	CATSRTGVQSEKLFF	TGTGCCACCAGCAGGACAGGGGTTCAGAGTGAAAAACTGTTTTTT
.	TRBD2	TRBV7-2	TRBJ2-1	CASSLSVLAGTFGEQFF	TGTGCCAGCAGCTTATCCGTACTAGCGGGGACTTTTGGTGAGCAGTTCTTC
.	.	TRBV5-4	TRBJ2-5	CASSYGQQETQYF	TGTGCCAGCAGCTATGGACAACAAGAGACCCAGTACTTC
once	.	TRBV2	TRBJ1-6	CASSDRLPRGGSPLHF	TGTGCCAGCAGTGACCGATTGCCTAGGGGGGGGTCACCCCTCCACTTT
.	.	TRBV27	TRBJ1-1	CASSSGVTEAFF	TGTGCCAGCAGTTCGGGGGTCACTGAAGCTTTCTTT
.	.	TRBV5-1	TRBJ1-2	CASSSQEGKSNYGYTF	TGCGCCAGCAGCTCTCAGGAGGGCAAATCTAACTATGGCTACACCTTC
.	.	TRBV2	TRBJ1-2	CASSVVGQDIDTF	TGTGCCAGCAGTGTTGTAGGGCAGGACATCGACACCTTC
.	.	TRBV7-2	TRBJ2-1	CASSIQGRNYNEQFF	TGTGCCAGCAGCATTCAGGGTCGGAACTACAATGAGCAGTTCTTC
once	TRBD1	TRBV15	TRBJ1-4	CATSREQGADEKLFF	TGTGCCACCAGCAGAGAACAGGGGGCTGATGAAAAACTGTTTTTT
.	.	TRBV27	TRBJ1-6	CASSLRHGGNSPLHF	TGTGCCAGCAGTTTACGACACGGGGGGAATTCACCCCTCCACTTT
once	TRBD1	TRBV5-1	TRBJ2-6	CASTQGQGTGANVLTF	TGCGCCAGCACCCAGGGACAGGGAACGGGGGCCAACGTCCTGACTTTC
.	.	TRBV2	TRBJ2-7	CASKPGGRFDEQYF	TGTGCCAGCAAGCCGGGGGGCCGGTTCGACGAGCAGTACTTC
once	.	TRBV7-2	TRBJ2-7	CASSLARIPYEQYF	TGTGCCAGCAGCTTAGCGCGGATCCCCTACGAGCAGTACTTC
.	.	TRBV5-8	TRBJ2-4	CASSRGTKNIQYF	TGTGCCAGCAGCAGGGGGACCAAAAACATTCAGTACTTC
.	TRBD1	TRBV9	TRBJ1-3	CASSGGGNSGNTIYF	TGTGCCAGCAGCGGAGGGGGCAACTCTGGAAACACCATATATTTT
.	.	TRBV4-3	TRBJ1-1	CASSQVRGSGAFF	TGCGCCAGCAGCCAAGTTAGGGGGTCGGGAGCTTTCTTT
few	TRBD1	TRBV25-1	TRBJ1-1	CASSRTGLITEAFF	TGTGCCAGCAGTAGGACAGGGCTTATCACTGAAGCTTTCTTT
.	TRBD1	TRBV6-5	TRBJ1-2	CASTRGKGAGYTF	TGTGCCAGCACCCGAGGCAAGGGGGCTGGCTACACCTTC
.	.	TRBV28	TRBJ2-7	CASSPFFYEQYF	TGTGCCAGCAGCCCTTTCTTCTACGAGCAGTACTTC
.	.	TRBV5-6	TRBJ2-1	CASSIVHEQFF	TGTGCCAGCAGCATAGTACATGAGCAGTTCTTC
.	TRBD2	TRBV6-4	TRBJ2-2	CASSEEPTGGNTGELFF	TGTGCCAGCAGCGAAGAACCAACGGGGGGGAACACCGGGGAGCTGTTTTTT
.	.	TRBV7-9	TRBJ1-6	CASSLGGRNSPLHF	TGTGCCAGCAGCTTAGGAGGCAGAAATTCACCCCTCCACTTT
.	.	TRBV4-3	TRBJ2-2	CASSQVYGWTTNTGELFF	TGCGCCAGCAGCCAAGTCTACGGTTGGACAACGAACACCGGGGAGCTGTTTTTT
few	TRBD2	TRBV6-6	TRBJ2-7	CASTRAGGAVEQYF	TGTGCCAGCACTCGGGCGGGGGGTGCAGTCGAGCAGTACTTC
.	TRBD1	TRBV7-9	TRBJ2-3	CASNPGQGKTDTQYF	TGTGCCAGCAACCCGGGACAGGGGAAAACAGATACGCAGTATTTT
few	TRBD1	TRBV7-3	TRBJ1-3	CASSKGGGLSSGNTIYF	TGTGCCAGCAGCAAAGGAGGGGGCTTGAGCTCTGGAAACACCATATATTTT
.	TRBD1	TRBV9	TRBJ1-6	CASSVSGTDGDSPLHF	TGTGCCAGCAGCGTATCCGGGACAGACGGGGATTCACCCCTCCACTTT
.	TRBD1	TRBV29-1	TRBJ2-7	CSVEEMSSRDSGSYEQYF	TGCAGCGTTGAAGAGATGTCAAGTAGGGACAGCGGATCCTACGAGCAGTACTTC
.	.	TRBV11-2	TRBJ2-7	CASSQGVGGINEQYF	TGTGCCAGCAGCCAAGGTGTAGGGGGTATCAACGAGCAGTACTTC
.	TRBD1	TRBV18	TRBJ1-1	CASSPLFAGQGADEAFF	TGTGCCAGCTCACCACTATTTGCGGGACAGGGGGCGGATGAAGCTTTCTTT
once	.	TRBV4-2	TRBJ1-1	CASSPPVNTEAFF	TGTGCCAGCAGCCCCCCGGTGAACACTGAAGCTTTCTTT
.	.	TRBV4-3	TRBJ2-5	CASSQGPARRETQYF	TGCGCCAGCAGCCAAGGGCCGGCTAGAAGGGAGACCCAGTACTTC
.	.	TRBV30	TRBJ1-1	CAWSVHGGAEAFF	TGTGCCTGGAGTGTACACGGGGGGGCTGAAGCTTTCTTT
.	.	TRBV2	TRBJ1-2	CAIKRGNYGYTF	TGTGCCATAAAGCGGGGGAACTATGGCTACACCTTC
.	.	TRBV11-1	TRBJ2-5	CASSTPIEGAGETQYF	TGTGCCAGCAGCACACCCATTGAGGGCGCGGGGGAGACCCAGTACTTC
.	.	TRBV7-6	TRBJ1-3	CASSRSGSGNTIYF	TGTGCCAGCAGCCGCTCGGGATCTGGAAACACCATATATTTT
.	TRBD2	TRBV5-4	TRBJ2-3	CASSLVAGEFTDTQYF	TGTGCCAGCAGCTTGGTAGCGGGGGAGTTCACAGATACGCAGTATTTT
.	.	TRBV7-9	TRBJ1-4	CASSTGQSPDNEKLFF	TGTGCCAGCAGCACCGGACAGTCTCCAGATAATGAAAAACTGTTTTTT
.	TRBD1	TRBV28	TRBJ2-3	CASKLRRTGFTDTQYF	TGTGCCAGCAAACTCCGTAGGACAGGCTTCACAGATACGCAGTATTTT